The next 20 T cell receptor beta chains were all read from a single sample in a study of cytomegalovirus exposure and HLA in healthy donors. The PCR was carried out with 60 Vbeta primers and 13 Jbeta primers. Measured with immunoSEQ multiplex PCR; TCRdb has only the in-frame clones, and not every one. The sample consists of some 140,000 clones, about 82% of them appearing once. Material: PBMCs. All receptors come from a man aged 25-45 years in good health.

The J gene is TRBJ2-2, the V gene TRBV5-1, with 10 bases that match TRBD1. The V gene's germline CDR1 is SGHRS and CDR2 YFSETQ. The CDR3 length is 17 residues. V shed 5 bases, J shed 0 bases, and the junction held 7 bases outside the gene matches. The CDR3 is CASSTPGTGANTGELFF. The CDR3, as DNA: TGCGCCAGCAGTACGCCCGGGACAGGGGCGAACACCGGGGAGCTGTTTTTT.

The CDR3 region has the DNA TGTGCCAGCAGCCCCACTGTCGGTGCAATCGGGGAGCTGTTTTTT. Residues: CASSPTVGAIGELFF. This rearrangement joins TRBV16 to TRBJ2-2; D gene uncertain. The CDR3 has 15 residues. The ends were cut back, 4 bases at V and 7 bases at J, with 16 bases in the middle. CDR1 is KGHSY, CDR2 FQNENV, per germline.

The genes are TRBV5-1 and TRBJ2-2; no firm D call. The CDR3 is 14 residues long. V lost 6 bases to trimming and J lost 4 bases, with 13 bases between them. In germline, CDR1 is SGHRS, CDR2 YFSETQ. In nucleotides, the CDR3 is TGCGCCAGCAACTCCAGCGCGGTCACCGGGGAGCTGTTTTTT. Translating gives CASNSSAVTGELFF.

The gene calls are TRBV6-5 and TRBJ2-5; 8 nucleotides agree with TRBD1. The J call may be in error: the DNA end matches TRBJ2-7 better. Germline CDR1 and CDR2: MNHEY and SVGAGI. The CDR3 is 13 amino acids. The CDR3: CASTDRGKYEQYF. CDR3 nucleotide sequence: TGTGCCAGCACCGACAGGGGAAAATACGAGCAGTACTTC.

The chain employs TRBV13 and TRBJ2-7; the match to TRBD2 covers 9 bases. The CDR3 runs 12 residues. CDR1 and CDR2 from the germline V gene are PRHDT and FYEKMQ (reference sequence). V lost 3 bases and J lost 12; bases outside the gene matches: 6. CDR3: CASSFREREAYF. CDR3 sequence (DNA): TGTGCCAGCAGCTTTCGCGAGCGGGAGGCGTACTTC.

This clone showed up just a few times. The CDR3 reads CASSFRAGGSYNEQFF. The CDR3 coding sequence is TGTGCCAGCAGCTTCCGAGCGGGAGGCAGCTACAATGAGCAGTTCTTC. The V call is TRBV11-3, the J call TRBJ2-1, with 9 positions matching TRBD2. CDR3 size: 16 residues. The V gene's germline CDR1 is SGHNT and CDR2 YENEEA. V was pared by 3 bases and J by 3 bases, with 6 bases of the junction left unmatched.

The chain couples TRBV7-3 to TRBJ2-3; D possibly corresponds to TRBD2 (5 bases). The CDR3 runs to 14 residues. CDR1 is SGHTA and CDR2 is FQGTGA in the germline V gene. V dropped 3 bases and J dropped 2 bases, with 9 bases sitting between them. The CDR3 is CASSFFGDTDTQYF. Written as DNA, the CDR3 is TGTGCCAGCAGCTTTTTCGGGGACACAGATACGCAGTATTTT.

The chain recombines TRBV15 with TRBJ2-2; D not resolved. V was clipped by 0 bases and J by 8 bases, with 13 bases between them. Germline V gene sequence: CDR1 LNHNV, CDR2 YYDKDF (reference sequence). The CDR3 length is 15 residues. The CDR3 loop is CATSREAPARGELFF. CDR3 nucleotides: TGTGCCACCAGCAGAGAGGCCCCGGCGAGGGGGGAGCTGTTTTTT.

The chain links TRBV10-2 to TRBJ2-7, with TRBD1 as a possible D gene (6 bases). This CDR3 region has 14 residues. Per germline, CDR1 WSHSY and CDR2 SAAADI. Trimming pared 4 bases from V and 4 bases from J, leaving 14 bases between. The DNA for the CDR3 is TGCGCCAGCAGTGGACAGGTCGCACCTTACGAGCAGTACTTC. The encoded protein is CASSGQVAPYEQYF.

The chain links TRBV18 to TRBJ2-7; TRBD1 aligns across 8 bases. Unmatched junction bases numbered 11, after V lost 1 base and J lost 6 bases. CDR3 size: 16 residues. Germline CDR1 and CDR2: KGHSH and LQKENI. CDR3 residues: CASSPRDRGMGGEQYF. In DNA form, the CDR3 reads TGTGCCAGCTCACCACGCGACAGGGGAATGGGGGGCGAGCAGTACTTC.

The CDR3 region has the DNA TGTGCCAGCCTAGGGGGGGCTACTCATTCCCTTGGCTATGGCTACACCTTC. Encoded protein: CASLGGATHSLGYGYTF. The V gene is TRBV25-1, the J gene TRBJ1-2; the D gene is possibly TRBD1 (6 bases). The CDR3 runs 17 residues. V shed 8 bases and J shed 4 bases, with 26 bases lying between them. Germline assignment: CDR1 MGHDK and CDR2 SYGVNS.

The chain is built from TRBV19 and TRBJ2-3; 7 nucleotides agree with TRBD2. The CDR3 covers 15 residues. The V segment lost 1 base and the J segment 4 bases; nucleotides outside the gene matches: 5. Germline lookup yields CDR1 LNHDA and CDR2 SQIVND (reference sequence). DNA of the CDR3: TGTGCCAGTAGTATAGTGGCTAGCGGAGCAGATACGCAGTATTTT. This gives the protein CASSIVASGADTQYF.

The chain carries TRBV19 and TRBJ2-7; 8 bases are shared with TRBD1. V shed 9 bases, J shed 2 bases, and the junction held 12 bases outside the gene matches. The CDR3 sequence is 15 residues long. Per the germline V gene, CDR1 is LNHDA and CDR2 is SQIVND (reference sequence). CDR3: CASDNPGQATYEQYF. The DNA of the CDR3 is TGTGCCAGCGATAACCCGGGACAGGCAACCTACGAGCAGTACTTC.

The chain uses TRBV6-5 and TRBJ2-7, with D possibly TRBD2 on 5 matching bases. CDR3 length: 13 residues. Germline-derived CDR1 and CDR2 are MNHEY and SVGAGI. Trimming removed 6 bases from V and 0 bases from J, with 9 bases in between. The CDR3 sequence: CASSGGVSYEQYF. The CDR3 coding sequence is TGTGCCAGCAGCGGAGGAGTCTCCTACGAGCAGTACTTC.

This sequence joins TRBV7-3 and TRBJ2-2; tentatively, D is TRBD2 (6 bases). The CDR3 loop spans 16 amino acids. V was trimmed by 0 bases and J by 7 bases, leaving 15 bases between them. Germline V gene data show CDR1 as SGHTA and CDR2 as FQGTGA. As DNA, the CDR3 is TGTGCCAGCAGCTTAACTGAGGGCGGGATAGGCGGGGAGCTGTTTTTT. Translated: CASSLTEGGIGGELFF.

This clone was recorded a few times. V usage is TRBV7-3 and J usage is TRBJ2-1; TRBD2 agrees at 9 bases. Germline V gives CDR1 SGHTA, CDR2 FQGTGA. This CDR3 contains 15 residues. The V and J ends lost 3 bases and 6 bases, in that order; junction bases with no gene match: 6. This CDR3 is CASSLAGGLANEQFF. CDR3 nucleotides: TGTGCCAGCAGCTTGGCGGGAGGGCTTGCCAATGAGCAGTTCTTC.

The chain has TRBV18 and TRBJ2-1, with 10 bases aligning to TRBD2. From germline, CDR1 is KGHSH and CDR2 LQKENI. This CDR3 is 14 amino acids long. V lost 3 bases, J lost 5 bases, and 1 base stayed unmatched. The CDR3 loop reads CASSPLAGDNEQFF. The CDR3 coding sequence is TGTGCCAGCTCACCCCTAGCGGGAGACAATGAGCAGTTCTTC.

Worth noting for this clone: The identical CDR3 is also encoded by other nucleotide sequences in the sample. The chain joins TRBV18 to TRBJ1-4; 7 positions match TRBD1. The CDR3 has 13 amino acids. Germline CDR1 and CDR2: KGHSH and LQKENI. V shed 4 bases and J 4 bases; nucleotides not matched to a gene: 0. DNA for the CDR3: TGTGCCAGCTCACGGGACAGTAATGAAAAACTGTTTTTT. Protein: CASSRDSNEKLFF.

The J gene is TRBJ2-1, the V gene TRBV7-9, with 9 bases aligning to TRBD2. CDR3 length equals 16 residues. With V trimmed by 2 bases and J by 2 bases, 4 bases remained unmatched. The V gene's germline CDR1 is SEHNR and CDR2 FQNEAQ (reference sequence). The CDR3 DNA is TGTGCCAGCAGCTTAATGACTAGCGGTACCTACAATGAGCAGTTCTTC. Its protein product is CASSLMTSGTYNEQFF.

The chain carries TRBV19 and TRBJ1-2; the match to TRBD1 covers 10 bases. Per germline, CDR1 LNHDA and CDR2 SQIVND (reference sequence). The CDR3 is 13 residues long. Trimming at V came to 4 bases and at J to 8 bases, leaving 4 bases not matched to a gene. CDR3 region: CASSRQGAGGYTF. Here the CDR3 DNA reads TGTGCCAGTAGTAGACAGGGGGCTGGGGGCTACACCTTC.